These 16 T cell receptor beta chains share one sample of origin, sequenced in a study of blood T cell repertoires in COVID-19 (dated by TCRdb to about 2020). To prepare the library, the immunoSEQ multiplex PCR assay was applied. TCRdb mirrors the immuneACCESS table, restricted to in-frame sequences. Some clones are absent from its copies; in checked studies, under half trace to an unresolved V gene, and the reason for the others is unknown. Present in this sample are a few hundred thousand clones, around 86% of which were seen just once. Of the sample, 3% to 4% falls within the top ten clones. Sample: PBMCs or T cells enriched from blood (not recorded which). These receptors originate from a woman aged 40 to 50 with acute COVID-19.

The table lists this clone with a count of one. The DNA for the CDR3 is TGTGCCAGCAGGGGACAGGGTCGAAGCAATCAGCCCCAGCATTTT. This translates into CASRGQGRSNQPQHF. This chain uses TRBV6-5 with TRBJ1-5, with 9 nucleotides matching TRBD1. V trimming: 6 bases; J trimming: 1 base; junction bases outside the gene matches: 4. CDR3 length: 15 residues. Germline V gives CDR1 MNHEY, CDR2 SVGAGI.

This clone came up a few times. The gene calls are TRBV10-1 and TRBJ2-3; TRBD1 aligns across 7 bases. There are 11 residues in the CDR3. Germline loops: CDR1 WNHNN, CDR2 SYGVQD (reference sequence). V lost 7 bases and J lost 6; bases outside the gene matches: 1. DNA for the CDR3: TGCGCCAGCAAACAGGGGGATACGCAGTATTTT. This sequence encodes CASKQGDTQYF.

This clone appeared a few times. The chain combines TRBV30 with TRBJ2-1, with 11 bases lining up with TRBD2. The CDR3 contains 14 residues. Germline CDR1 reads GTSNPN; CDR2 reads SVGIG (reference sequence). V shed 0 bases, J shed 15 bases, and the junction held 10 bases outside the gene matches. The CDR3 sequence is CAWSVGLAGGPAFF. CDR3 in DNA: TGTGCCTGGAGTGTAGGTCTAGCGGGAGGCCCAGCGTTCTTC.

This clone was seen a few times. The rearrangement links TRBV11-2 to TRBJ2-7, with TRBD1 matching over 8 bases. Germline values: CDR1 SGHAT, CDR2 FQNNGV. The V and J ends lost 1 base and 2 bases, in that order; junction bases with no gene match: 4. This CDR3 contains 15 residues. The CDR3: CASSLGSGQAYEQYF. DNA for the CDR3: TGTGCCAGCAGCTTAGGGTCGGGACAGGCCTACGAGCAGTACTTC.

This clone was picked up a small number of times. The CDR3 spells CAISGTGVGETQYF. CDR3 nucleotide sequence: TGTGCCATCAGTGGCACAGGGGTTGGGGAGACCCAGTACTTC. The chain joins TRBV10-3 to TRBJ2-5, with 7 bases that match TRBD1. The CDR3 spans 14 residues. V was pared by 4 bases and J by 5 bases, with 7 bases of the junction left unmatched. The germline gives CDR1 ENHRY, CDR2 SYGVKD.

The rearrangement joins TRBV7-9 to TRBJ1-3, with 9 bases fitting TRBD1. The germline gives CDR1 SEHNR, CDR2 FQNEAQ (reference sequence). This CDR3 has 19 residues. Germline trimming cut 2 bases from V and 0 bases from J; bases unmatched to any gene: 11. The CDR3 region has the DNA TGTGCCAGCAGCTTAATCTCGGGACAGGGCCCTTTCTCTGGAAACACCATATATTTT. Translating it yields CASSLISGQGPFSGNTIYF.

J is TRBJ2-1 and V is TRBV6-5, with D possibly matching TRBD2 (5 bases). CDR3 length equals 16 residues. Germline V lookup: CDR1 MNHEY, CDR2 SVGAGI. V was cut by 0 bases and J by 8 bases, with 17 bases left in between. The CDR3 reads CASSYSAPRGGHEQFF. The CDR3 DNA reads TGTGCCAGCAGTTACTCGGCGCCCCGAGGCGGGCATGAGCAGTTCTTC.

The rearrangement joins TRBV5-6 to TRBJ2-5, with TRBD2 matching 14 bases. CDR3 length equals 18 residues. Germline V CDR1 and CDR2: SGHDT, YYEEEE. With V trimmed by 4 bases and J by 2 bases, 10 bases remained unmatched. This CDR3 is CASSLYRLAGGIQETQYF. As DNA, the CDR3 is TGTGCCAGCAGCCTCTATCGACTAGCGGGAGGGATTCAAGAGACCCAGTACTTC.

This chain connects TRBV7-9 to TRBJ2-5, with D possibly matching TRBD2 (5 bases). CDR3 size: 14 residues. V gave up 5 bases and J gave up 2 bases, with 12 bases separating them. Germline values: CDR1 SEHNR, CDR2 FQNEAQ (reference sequence). The CDR3 loop is CASSRRAGQETQYF. In nucleotides, the CDR3 is TGTGCCAGCAGCCGGCGGGCGGGTCAAGAGACCCAGTACTTC. Combining the CDR3 with reference TRBV7-9 and TRBJ2-5 gives the whole variable domain DTGVSQNPRHKITKRGQNVTFRCDPISEHNRLYWYRQTLGQGPEFLTYFQNEAQLEKSRLLSDRFSAERPKGSFSTLEIQRTEQGDSAMYLCASSRRAGQETQYFGPGTRLLVL.

The chain has TRBV28 and TRBJ2-2; no definite D call. Germline V gives CDR1 MDHEN, CDR2 SYDVKM. Trimming took 2 bases from V and 4 from J, leaving 14 bases between them. The length of the CDR3 is 16 residues. This CDR3 is CASSLEAVPSTGELFF. As DNA, the CDR3 is TGTGCCAGCAGTTTAGAGGCAGTTCCGAGCACCGGGGAGCTGTTTTTT.

The chain is built from TRBV12-5 and TRBJ1-1; a weak D match, TRBD1 (5 bases). CDR1 is LGHNT, CDR2 FRNRAP, per germline. This CDR3 is 17 amino acids long. Deletions cut 0 bases from V and 8 bases from J, with 22 bases between. The CDR3 DNA is TGTGCTAGTGGTTTGGTATTAGGAAGGGGCCCGGTCGGAGAAGCTTTCTTT. Translated, it gives CASGLVLGRGPVGEAFF.

This rearrangement joins TRBV28 to TRBJ2-1; 12 positions agree with TRBD2. The CDR3 totals 17 residues. Germline lookup yields CDR1 MDHEN and CDR2 SYDVKM. J gave up 8 bases and V 3 bases, and 11 bases lay outside the gene matches. The CDR3 sequence: CASSLAPLAGGGDEQFF. Written as DNA, the CDR3 is TGTGCCAGCAGTTTGGCCCCACTAGCGGGAGGCGGGGATGAGCAGTTCTTC.

J is TRBJ2-5 and V is TRBV2; 7 positions match TRBD2. V shed 7 bases and J 4 bases; nucleotides not matched to a gene: 15. This CDR3 spans 16 amino acids. In germline, CDR1 is SNHLY, CDR2 FYNNEI. The CDR3 loop reads CASKLVEVGGRETQYF. CDR3 bases: TGTGCCAGCAAGTTGGTCGAAGTCGGGGGGAGAGAGACCCAGTACTTC.

This clone was observed once. The genes are TRBV6-1 and TRBJ1-1, with 11 bases aligning to TRBD1. V lost 2 bases, J lost 6 bases, and 11 bases stayed unmatched. The CDR3 has 17 amino acids. Germline assignment: CDR1 MNHNS and CDR2 SASEGT. The CDR3 region is CASSETLAGTGGAEAFF. CDR3 DNA sequence: TGTGCCAGCAGTGAAACCCTGGCCGGGACAGGGGGGGCTGAAGCTTTCTTT.

The chain links TRBV9 to TRBJ1-3; 7 nucleotides match TRBD1. With V trimmed by 3 bases and J by 3 bases, 9 bases remained unmatched. CDR3 length: 16 residues. Germline CDR1 reads SGDLS; CDR2 reads YYNGEE. Here the CDR3 reads CASSAARGTVGNTIYF. The CDR3 DNA follows: TGTGCCAGCAGCGCAGCGAGAGGGACAGTTGGAAACACCATATATTTT.

This clone has a handful of counts. The chain uses TRBV6-6 and TRBJ2-7, with 10 bases matching TRBD2. Germline V gene lookup returns CDR1 MNHNY and CDR2 SVGAGI (reference sequence). The CDR3 length is 15 residues. The junction had 6 bases not matched to a gene; V was cut back by 3 bases and J by 4 bases. DNA for the CDR3: TGTGCCAGCAGTTATCCAGGGACTAGCGAGTACGAGCAGTACTTC. This encodes CASSYPGTSEYEQYF.